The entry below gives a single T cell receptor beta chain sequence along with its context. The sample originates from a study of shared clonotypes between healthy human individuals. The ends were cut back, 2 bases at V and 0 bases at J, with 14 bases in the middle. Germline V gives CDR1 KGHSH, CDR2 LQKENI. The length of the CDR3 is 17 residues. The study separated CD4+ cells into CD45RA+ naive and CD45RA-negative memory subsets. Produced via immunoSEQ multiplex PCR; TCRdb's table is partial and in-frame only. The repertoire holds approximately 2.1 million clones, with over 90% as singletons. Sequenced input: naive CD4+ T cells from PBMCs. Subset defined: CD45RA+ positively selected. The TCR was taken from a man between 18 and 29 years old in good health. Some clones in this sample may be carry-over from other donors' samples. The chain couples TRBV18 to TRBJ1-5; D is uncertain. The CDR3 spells CASSPSRGTVSNQPQHF. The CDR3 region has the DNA TGTGCCAGCTCACCATCGCGGGGAACGGTTAGCAATCAGCCCCAGCATTTT.